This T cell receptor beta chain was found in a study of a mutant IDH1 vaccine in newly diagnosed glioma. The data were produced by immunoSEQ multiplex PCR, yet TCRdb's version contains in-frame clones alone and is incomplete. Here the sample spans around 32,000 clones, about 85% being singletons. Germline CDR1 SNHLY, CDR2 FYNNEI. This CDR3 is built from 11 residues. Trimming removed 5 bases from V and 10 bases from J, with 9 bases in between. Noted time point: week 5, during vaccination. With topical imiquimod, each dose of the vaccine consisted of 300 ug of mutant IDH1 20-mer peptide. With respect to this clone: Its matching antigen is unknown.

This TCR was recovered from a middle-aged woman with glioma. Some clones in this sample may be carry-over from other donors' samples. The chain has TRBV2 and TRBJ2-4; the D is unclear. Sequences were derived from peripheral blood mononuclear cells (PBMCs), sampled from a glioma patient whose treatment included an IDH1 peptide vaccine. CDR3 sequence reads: CASSWAEIQYF. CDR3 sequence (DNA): TGTGCCAGCAGTTGGGCCGAAATTCAGTACTTC.